The entry below describes one TCR beta chain. The germline CDR1 and CDR2 sequences are SEHNR and FQNEAQ (reference sequence). V shed 6 bases and J 4 bases; nucleotides not matched to a gene: 20. There are 18 residues in the CDR3. Using immunoSEQ multiplex PCR, the repertoire was profiled, and TCRdb retains in-frame clones only, with some absent. The profile shows roughly 190,000 clones, about 89% of them singletons. This entry is derived from a study of control samples from healthy donors and cancer patients. The sample consisted of blood. The TCR comes from a man between 25 and 39 years old in good health. The chain recombines TRBV7-9 with TRBJ2-7; 8 bases line up with TRBD1. This chain's CDR3 is CASSSISPRTGLGYEQYF. The DNA for the CDR3 is TGTGCCAGCAGTTCAATCTCCCCGAGGACAGGGTTGGGGTACGAGCAGTACTTC.